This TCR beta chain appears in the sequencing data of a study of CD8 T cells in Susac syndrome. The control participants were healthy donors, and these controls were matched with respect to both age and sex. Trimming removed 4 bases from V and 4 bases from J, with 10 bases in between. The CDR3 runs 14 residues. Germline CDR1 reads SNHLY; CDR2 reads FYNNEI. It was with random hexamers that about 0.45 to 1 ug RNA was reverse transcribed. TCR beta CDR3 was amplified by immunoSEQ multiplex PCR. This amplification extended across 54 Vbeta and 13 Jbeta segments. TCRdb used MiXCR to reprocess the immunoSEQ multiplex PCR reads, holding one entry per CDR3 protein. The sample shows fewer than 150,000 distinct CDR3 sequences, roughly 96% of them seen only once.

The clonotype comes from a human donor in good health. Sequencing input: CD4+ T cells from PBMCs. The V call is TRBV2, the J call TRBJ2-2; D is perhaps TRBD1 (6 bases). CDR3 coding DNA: TGTGCCAGCAGTGGGACAGTAACCACCGGGGAGCTGTTTTTT. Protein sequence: CASSGTVTTGELFF.